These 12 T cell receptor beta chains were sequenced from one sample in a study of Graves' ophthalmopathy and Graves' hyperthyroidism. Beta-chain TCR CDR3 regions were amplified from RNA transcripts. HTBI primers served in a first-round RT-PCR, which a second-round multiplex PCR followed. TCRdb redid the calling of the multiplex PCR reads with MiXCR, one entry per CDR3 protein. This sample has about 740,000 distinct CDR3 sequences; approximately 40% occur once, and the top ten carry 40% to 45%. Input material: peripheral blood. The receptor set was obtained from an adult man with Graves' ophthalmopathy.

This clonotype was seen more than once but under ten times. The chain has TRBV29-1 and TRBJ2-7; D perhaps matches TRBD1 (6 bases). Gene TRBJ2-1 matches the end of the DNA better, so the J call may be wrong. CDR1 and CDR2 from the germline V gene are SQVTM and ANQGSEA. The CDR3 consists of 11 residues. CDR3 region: CSVDRGGEQFF. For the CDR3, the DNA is TGCAGCGTTGACCGAGGGGGTGAGCAGTTCTTC.

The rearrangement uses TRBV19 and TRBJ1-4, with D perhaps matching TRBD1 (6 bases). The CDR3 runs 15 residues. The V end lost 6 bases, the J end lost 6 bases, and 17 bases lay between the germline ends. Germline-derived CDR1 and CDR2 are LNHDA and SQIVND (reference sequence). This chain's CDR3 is CASRMIWTADEKLFF. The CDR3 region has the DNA TGTGCCAGTAGAATGATTTGGACAGCAGATGAAAAACTGTTTTTT.

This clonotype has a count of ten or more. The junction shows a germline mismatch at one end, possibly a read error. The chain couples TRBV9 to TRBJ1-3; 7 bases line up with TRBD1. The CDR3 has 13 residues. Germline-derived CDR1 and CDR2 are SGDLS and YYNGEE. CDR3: CASSRDSRNPIYF. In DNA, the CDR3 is TGTGCCAGCAGCCGGGACAGTCGAAACCCCATATATTTT.

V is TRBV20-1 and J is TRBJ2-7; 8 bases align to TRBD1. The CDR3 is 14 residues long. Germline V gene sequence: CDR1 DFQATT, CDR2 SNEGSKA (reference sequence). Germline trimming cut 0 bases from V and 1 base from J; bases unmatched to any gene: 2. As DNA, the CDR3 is TGCAGTGCTAGAGATAACAGGGGGTCCTACGAGCAGTACTTC. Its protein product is CSARDNRGSYEQYF.

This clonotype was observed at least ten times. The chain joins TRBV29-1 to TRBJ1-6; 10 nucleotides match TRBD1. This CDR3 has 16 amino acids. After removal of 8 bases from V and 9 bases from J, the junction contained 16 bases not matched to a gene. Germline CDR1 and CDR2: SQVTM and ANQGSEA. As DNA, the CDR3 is TGCAGCCAGATTAATAAGACGGACAGGGGGATTTCACCCCTCCACTTT. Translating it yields CSQINKTDRGISPLHF. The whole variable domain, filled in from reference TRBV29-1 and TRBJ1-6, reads SAVISQKPSRDICQRGTSLTIQCQVDSQVTMMFWYRQQPGQSLTLIATANQGSEATYESGFVIDKFPISRPNLTFSTLTVSNMSPEDSSIYLCSQINKTDRGISPLHFGNGTRLTVT.

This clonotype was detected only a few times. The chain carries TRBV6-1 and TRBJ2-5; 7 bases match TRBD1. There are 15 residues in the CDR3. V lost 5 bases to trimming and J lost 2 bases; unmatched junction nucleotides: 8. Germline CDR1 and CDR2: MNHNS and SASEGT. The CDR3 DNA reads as TGTGCCAGCAGTTTACAGGGACAGATACAAGAGACCCAGTACTTC. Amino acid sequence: CASSLQGQIQETQYF.

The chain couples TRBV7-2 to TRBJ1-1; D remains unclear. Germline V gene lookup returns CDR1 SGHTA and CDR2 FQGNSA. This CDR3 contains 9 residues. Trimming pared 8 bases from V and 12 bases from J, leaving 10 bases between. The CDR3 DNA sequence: TGTGCCAGCTCTATGGGAACTTTCTTT. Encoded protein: CASSMGTFF.

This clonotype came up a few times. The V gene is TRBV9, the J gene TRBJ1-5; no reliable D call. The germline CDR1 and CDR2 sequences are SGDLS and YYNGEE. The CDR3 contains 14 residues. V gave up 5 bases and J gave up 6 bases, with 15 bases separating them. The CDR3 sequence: CASSRHEEGQPQHF. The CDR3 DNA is TGTGCCAGCAGTAGACACGAGGAGGGTCAGCCCCAGCATTTT.

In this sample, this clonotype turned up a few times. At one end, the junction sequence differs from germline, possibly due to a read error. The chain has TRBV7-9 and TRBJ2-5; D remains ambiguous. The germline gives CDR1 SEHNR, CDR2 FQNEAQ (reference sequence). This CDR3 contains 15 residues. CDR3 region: CASSQRVQLQETQYF. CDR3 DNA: TGCGCCAGCAGCCAACGGGTTCAGCTCCAAGAGACCCAGTACTTC.

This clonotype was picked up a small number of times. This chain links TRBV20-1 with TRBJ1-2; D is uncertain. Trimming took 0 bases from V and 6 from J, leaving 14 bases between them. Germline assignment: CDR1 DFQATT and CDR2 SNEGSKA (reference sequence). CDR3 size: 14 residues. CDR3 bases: TGCAGTGCTAGAGAAACAAGGGAGGAGGATGGCTACACCTTC. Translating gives CSARETREEDGYTF.

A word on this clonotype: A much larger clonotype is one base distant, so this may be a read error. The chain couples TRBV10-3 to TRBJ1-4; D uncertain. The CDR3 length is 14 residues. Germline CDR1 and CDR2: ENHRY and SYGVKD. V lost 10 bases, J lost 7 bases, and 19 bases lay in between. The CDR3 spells CATSPGASSEKLFF. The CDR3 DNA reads TGTGCCACTAGCCCAGGAGCATCTAGTGAAAAACTGTTTTTT.

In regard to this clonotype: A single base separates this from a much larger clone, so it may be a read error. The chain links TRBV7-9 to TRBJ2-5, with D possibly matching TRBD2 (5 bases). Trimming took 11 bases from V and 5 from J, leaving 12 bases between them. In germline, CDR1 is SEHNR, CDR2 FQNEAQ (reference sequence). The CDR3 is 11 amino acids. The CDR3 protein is CAGGPGETQYF. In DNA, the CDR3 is TGTGCCGGCGGGCCAGGCGAGACCCAGTACTTC.